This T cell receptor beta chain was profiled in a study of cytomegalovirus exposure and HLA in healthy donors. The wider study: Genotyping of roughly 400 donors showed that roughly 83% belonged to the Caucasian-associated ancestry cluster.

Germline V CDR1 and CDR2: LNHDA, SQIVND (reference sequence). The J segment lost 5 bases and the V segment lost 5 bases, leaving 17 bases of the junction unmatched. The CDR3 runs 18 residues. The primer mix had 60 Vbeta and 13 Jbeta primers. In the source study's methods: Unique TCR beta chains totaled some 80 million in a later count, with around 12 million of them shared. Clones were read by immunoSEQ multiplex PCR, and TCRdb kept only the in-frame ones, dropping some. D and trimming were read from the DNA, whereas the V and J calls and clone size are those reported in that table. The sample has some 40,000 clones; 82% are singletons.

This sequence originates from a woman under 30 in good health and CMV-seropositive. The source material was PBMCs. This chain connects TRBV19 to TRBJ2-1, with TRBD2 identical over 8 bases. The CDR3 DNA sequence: TGTGCCAGTAGTGGCTTTGGCGGCGGCGGGAGGTTCCACAATGAGCAGTTCTTC. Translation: CASSGFGGGGRFHNEQFF.